This T cell receptor beta chain was recorded in a study of cytomegalovirus exposure and HLA in healthy donors. Regarding the study as a whole: The study found most TCR sequences rare, yet found some public TCRs in many donors.

The V end was cut by 5 bases, the J end by 4 bases, with 18 bases between. Per germline, CDR1 SGHAT and CDR2 FQDESV (reference sequence). The CDR3 length is 17 residues. In the PCR, 60 Vbeta and 13 Jbeta primers were used. The table came from immunoSEQ multiplex PCR; TCRdb's copy has only in-frame clones and leaves some out. The sample includes 150,000 or so clones, 81% of them seen just once. With respect to this clone: Its antigen is not identified.

This chain joins TRBV11-1 and TRBJ2-6; tentative D call: TRBD1 (6 bases). Sequenced sample: PBMCs. The TCR originated in a man between 50 and 59 years old in good health and CMV-seropositive. The CDR3 loop is CASSLSSTGTGANVLTF. The CDR3 nucleotides are TGTGCCAGCAGCCTTAGTTCAACAGGGACCGGGGCCAACGTCCTGACTTTC.